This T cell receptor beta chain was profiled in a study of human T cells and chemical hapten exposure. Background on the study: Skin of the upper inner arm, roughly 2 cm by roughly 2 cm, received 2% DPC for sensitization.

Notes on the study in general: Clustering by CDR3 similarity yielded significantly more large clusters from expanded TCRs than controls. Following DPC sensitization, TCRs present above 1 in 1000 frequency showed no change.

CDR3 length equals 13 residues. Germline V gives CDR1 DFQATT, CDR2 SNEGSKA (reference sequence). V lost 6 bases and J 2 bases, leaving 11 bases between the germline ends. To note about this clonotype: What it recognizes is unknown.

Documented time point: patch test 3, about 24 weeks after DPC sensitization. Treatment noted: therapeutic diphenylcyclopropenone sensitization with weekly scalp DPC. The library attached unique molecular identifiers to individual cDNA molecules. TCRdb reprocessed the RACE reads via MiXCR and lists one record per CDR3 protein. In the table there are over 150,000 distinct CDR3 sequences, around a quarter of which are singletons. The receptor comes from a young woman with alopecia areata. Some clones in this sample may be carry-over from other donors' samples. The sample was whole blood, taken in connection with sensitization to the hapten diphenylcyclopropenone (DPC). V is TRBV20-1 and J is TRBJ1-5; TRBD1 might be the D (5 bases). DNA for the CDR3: TGCAGTGCCAGTGGGGGGGGCAATCAGCCCCAGCATTTT. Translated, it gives CSASGGGNQPQHF.